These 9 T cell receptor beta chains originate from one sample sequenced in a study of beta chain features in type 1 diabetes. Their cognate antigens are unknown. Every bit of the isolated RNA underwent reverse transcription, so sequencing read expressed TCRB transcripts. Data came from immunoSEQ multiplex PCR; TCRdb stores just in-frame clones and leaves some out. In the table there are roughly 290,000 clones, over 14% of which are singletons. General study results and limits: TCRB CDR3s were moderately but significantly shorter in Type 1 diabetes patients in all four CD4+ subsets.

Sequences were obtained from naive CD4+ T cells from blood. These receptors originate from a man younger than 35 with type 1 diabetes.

The chain's CDR3 is CASSLTGVQETQYF. The CDR3 nucleotides are TGTGCCAGCAGCTTAACAGGGGTCCAAGAGACCCAGTACTTC. The chain links TRBV5-4 to TRBJ2-5; TRBD1 aligns across 7 bases. This CDR3 comprises 14 residues. Germline CDR1 and CDR2: SGHNT and YYREEE (reference sequence). V gave up 2 bases and J gave up 1 base; unmatched junction bases: 2.

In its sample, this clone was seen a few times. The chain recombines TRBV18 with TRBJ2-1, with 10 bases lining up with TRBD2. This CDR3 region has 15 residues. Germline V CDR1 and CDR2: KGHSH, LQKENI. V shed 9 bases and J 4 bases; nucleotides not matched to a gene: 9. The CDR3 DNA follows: TGTGCCAGTTTCCCGGGACTAGCGTCTTACAATGAGCAGTTCTTC. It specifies CASFPGLASYNEQFF.

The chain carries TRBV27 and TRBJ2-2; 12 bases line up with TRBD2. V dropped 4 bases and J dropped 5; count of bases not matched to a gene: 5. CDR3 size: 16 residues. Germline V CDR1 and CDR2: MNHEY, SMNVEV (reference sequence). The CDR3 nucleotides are TGTGCCAGCAGTTGGCCTAGCGGGGGGGCGACCGGGGAGCTGTTTTTT. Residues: CASSWPSGGATGELFF.

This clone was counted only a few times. The chain's CDR3 is CASSRSTGLSSYEQYF. The CDR3 DNA is TGTGCCAGCAGCCGGTCTACAGGATTAAGCTCCTACGAGCAGTACTTC. The rearrangement uses TRBV7-9 and TRBJ2-7; possibly TRBD1 for D (5 bases). This CDR3 comprises 16 residues. The V end was cut by 5 bases, the J end by 0 bases, with 17 bases between. CDR1 SEHNR and CDR2 FQNEAQ come from the germline V gene (reference sequence).

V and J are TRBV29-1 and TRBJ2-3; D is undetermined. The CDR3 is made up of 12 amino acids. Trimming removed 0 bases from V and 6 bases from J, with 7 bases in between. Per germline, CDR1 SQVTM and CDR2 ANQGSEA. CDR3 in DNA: TGCAGCGTTGAAGACGGCAGGGATACGCAGTATTTT. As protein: CSVEDGRDTQYF.

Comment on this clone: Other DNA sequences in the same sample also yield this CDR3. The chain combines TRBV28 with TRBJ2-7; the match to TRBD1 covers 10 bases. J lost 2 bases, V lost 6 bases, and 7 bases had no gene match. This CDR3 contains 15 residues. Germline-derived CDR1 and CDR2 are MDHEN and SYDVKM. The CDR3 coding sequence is TGTGCCAGCAGCCTCCCCGGGACAGGGGCCTACGAGCAGTACTTC. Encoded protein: CASSLPGTGAYEQYF.

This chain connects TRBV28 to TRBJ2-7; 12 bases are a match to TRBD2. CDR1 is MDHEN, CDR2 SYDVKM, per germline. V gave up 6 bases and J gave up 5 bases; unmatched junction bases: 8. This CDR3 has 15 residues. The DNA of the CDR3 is TGTGCCAGCAGGGGACTAGCGGGCCGAAGACACGAGCAGTACTTC. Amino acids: CASRGLAGRRHEQYF.

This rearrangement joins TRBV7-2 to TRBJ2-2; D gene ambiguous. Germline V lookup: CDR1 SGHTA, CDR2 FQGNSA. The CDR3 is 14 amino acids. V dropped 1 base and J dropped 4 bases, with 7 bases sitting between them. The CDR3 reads CASSLVYRTGELFF. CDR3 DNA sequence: TGTGCCAGCAGCTTAGTCTATCGCACCGGGGAGCTGTTTTTT.

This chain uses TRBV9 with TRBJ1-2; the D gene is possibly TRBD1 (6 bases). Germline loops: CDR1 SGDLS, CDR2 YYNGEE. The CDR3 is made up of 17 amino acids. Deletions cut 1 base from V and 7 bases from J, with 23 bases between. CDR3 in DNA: TGTGCCAGCAGCGTAACCCAGGACAGAAGGCTTCTTTCTGGCTACACCTTC. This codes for CASSVTQDRRLLSGYTF.